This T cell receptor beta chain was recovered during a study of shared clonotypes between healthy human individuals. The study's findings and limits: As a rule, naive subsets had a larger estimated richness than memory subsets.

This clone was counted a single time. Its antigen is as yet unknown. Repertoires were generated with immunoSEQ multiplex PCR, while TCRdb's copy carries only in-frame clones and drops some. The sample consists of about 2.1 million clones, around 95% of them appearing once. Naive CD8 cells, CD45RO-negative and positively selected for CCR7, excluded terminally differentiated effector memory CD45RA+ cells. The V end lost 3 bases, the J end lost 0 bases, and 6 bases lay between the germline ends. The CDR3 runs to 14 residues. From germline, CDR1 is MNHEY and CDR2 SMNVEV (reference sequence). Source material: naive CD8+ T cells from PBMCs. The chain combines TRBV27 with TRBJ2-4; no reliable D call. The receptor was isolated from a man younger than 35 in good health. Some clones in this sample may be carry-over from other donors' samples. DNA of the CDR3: TGTGCCAGCAGTTTTTCGGTAGCCAAAAACATTCAGTACTTC. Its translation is CASSFSVAKNIQYF.